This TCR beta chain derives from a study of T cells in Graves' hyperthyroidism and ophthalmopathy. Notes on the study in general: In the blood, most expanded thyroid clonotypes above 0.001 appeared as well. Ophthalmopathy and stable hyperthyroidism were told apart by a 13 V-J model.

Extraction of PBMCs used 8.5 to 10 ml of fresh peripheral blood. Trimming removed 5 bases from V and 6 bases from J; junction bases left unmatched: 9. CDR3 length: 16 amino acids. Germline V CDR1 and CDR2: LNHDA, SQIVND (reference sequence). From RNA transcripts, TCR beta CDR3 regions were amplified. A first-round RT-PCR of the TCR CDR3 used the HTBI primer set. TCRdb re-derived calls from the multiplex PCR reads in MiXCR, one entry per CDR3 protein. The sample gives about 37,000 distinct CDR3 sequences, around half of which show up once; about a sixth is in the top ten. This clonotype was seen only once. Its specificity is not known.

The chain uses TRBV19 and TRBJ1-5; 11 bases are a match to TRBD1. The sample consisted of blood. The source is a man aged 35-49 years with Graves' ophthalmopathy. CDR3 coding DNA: TGTGCCAGTAGTTCGTCCGGGACAGGGGGAGGTCAGCCCCAGCATTTT. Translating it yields CASSSSGTGGGQPQHF.